This T cell receptor (beta chain) was obtained from a study of blood T cell repertoires in COVID-19. Study-wide background: Both acute and convalescent COVID-19 samples were obtained from the United States, Italy and Spain.

Trimming took off 6 bases at V and 1 base at J, with 6 bases between the two ends. The CDR3 is made up of 12 amino acids. The germline CDR1 and CDR2 sequences are MDHEN and SYDVKM. In the authors' methods: Amplification of reference gene primers provided the estimated nucleated cell counts. Sequencing used immunoSEQ multiplex PCR; TCRdb keeps in-frame clones, though not all of them. V and J calls and clone size are given by that table; D and trimming were obtained from the DNA. Seen here are under 85,000 clones, approximately 82% observed once, and the top ten hold roughly 5%. The source is a man aged 50-60 years with active COVID-19. The sequencing input was peripheral blood. The chain couples TRBV28 to TRBJ1-2; D is uncertain. The CDR3 reads CASRAVNYGYTF. The CDR3 region has the DNA TGTGCCAGCAGGGCGGTTAACTATGGCTACACCTTC.